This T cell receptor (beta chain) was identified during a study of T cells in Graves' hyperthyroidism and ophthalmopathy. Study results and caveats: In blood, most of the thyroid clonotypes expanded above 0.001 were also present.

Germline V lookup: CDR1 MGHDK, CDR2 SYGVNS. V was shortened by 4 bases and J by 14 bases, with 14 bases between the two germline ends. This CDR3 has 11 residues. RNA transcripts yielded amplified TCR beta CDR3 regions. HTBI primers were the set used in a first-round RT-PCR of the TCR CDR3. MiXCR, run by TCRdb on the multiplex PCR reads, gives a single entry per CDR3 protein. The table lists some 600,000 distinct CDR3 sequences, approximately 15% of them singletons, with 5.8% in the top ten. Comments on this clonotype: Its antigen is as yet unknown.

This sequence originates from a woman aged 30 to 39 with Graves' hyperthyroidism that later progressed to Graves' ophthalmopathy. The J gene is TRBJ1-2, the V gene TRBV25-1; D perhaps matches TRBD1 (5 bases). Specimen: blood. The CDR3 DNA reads TGTGCCAGCAGTGCCGCGACAGTGGAAACCTTC. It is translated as CASSAATVETF.